This T cell receptor beta chain was profiled in a study of spatial heterogeneity in lung cancer. The ends were cut back, 3 bases at V and 0 bases at J, with 7 bases in the middle. CDR3 length: 14 residues. Indicated time point: sample taken at primary tumor resection. Sequencing of whole RNA from tumor, nontumor lung or frozen PBMC involved no sorting. In this sample, this clonotype turned up a few times. Each CDR3 protein is one row after TCRdb ran MiXCR on the 5' RACE reads. The repertoire holds 40,000 to 55,000 distinct CDR3 sequences, with roughly 13% as singletons. This sequence was found in a male donor with early-stage non-small cell lung cancer. Sample: PBMCs, taken at surgery. V is TRBV12-3 or TRBV12-4 and J is TRBJ2-3; D might be TRBD2 (5 bases). CDR3 sequence reads: CASSFEGSTDTQYF. CDR3 DNA sequence: TGTGCCAGCAGTTTCGAGGGTAGCACAGATACGCAGTATTTT.